One and the same sample provided the 15 T cell receptor beta chains below, sequenced in a study of blood T cell repertoires in COVID-19. The data were produced by immunoSEQ multiplex PCR, yet TCRdb's version contains in-frame clones alone and is incomplete. The sample yields 80,000 to 90,000 clones, more than 75% seen once. Sequencing was performed on peripheral blood. The receptors derive from a woman older than 75 with acute or convalescent COVID-19.

This chain connects TRBV10-2 to TRBJ2-7, with D possibly TRBD2 on 6 matching bases. CDR1 is WSHSY and CDR2 is SAAADI in the germline V gene. The CDR3 runs 15 residues. Trimming pared 3 bases from V and 1 base from J, leaving 13 bases between. DNA of the CDR3: TGCGCCAGCAGTGACTTAGAGCGGGTGTCCTACGAGCAGTACTTC. It codes for CASSDLERVSYEQYF.

The V call is TRBV21-1, the J call TRBJ1-4; TRBD1 is the table's D call and was not checked against the DNA. TRBV21-1 is flagged as a pseudogene. The CDR3 has 15 amino acids. CDR3 DNA: TGTGCCAGCAGCAAAAAAGTGGGGCAGGGCTACAAAACTGTTTTT. Encoded protein: CASSKKVGQGYKTVF.

This chain uses TRBV18 with TRBJ2-7; maybe TRBD1 (5 bases). The CDR3 totals 15 residues. The V end was cut by 2 bases, the J end by 0 bases, with 11 bases between. CDR1 KGHSH and CDR2 LQKENI come from the germline V gene. CDR3 sequence: CASSPGKGSSYEQYF. In nucleotides, the CDR3 is TGTGCCAGCTCACCAGGGAAGGGGTCCTCCTACGAGCAGTACTTC.

V gene TRBV2 combines with J gene TRBJ1-1; the match to TRBD1 covers 9 bases. Germline CDR1 and CDR2: SNHLY and FYNNEI. V dropped 7 bases and J dropped 0; count of bases not matched to a gene: 6. The CDR3 spans 15 residues. CDR3 loop: CASTSQGALNTEAFF. The CDR3 DNA sequence: TGTGCCAGCACCTCACAGGGGGCCCTGAACACTGAAGCTTTCTTT.

The chain is built from TRBV5-1 and TRBJ1-2; D call uncertain. The CDR3 has 14 amino acids. The germline V gene encodes CDR1 SGHRS and CDR2 YFSETQ. V dropped 0 bases and J dropped 2 bases, with 8 bases sitting between them. The CDR3 DNA follows: TGCGCCAGCAGCTTGGATGAGAGGAACTATGGCTACACCTTC. Amino acid sequence: CASSLDERNYGYTF.

The chain carries TRBV1 and TRBJ1-2. TRBV1 is a pseudogene segment. The CDR3 is 14 amino acids. CDR3 DNA sequence: TGCACCAGCAGCCCCGAGAACGGGGGGCTTGGCTACACCTTC. This translates into CTSSPENGGLGYTF.

The chain combines TRBV7-2 with TRBJ1-1; TRBD1 matches at 10 bases. Germline lookup yields CDR1 SGHTA and CDR2 FQGNSA. The CDR3 length is 17 residues. After removal of 3 bases from V and 4 bases from J, the junction contained 11 bases not matched to a gene. CDR3 nucleotide sequence: TGTGCCAGCAGCTTGCCCCGGGACAGGGGAGTGGGCACTGAAGCTTTCTTT. Translating gives CASSLPRDRGVGTEAFF.

This sequence joins TRBV19 and TRBJ2-3; 9 nucleotides align to TRBD2. CDR3 size: 13 residues. Germline trimming cut 9 bases from V and 2 bases from J; bases unmatched to any gene: 3. Per the germline V gene, CDR1 is LNHDA and CDR2 is SQIVND (reference sequence). The CDR3 reads CASKRGDTDTQYF. The CDR3 DNA sequence: TGTGCCAGCAAGCGGGGGGACACAGATACGCAGTATTTT.

This rearrangement joins TRBV6-6 to TRBJ1-5; D might be TRBD1 (5 bases). V lost 6 bases and J lost 4, with 28 bases in between. Germline V gene lookup returns CDR1 MNHNY and CDR2 SVGAGI (reference sequence). This CDR3 is built from 19 residues. This CDR3 is CASSSSQTSGSARNQPQHF. CDR3 nucleotide sequence: TGTGCCAGCAGCTCCTCCCAAACCTCAGGGTCCGCGAGGAATCAGCCCCAGCATTTT.

This chain links TRBV9 with TRBJ1-6, with 9 bases matching TRBD1. V lost 3 bases, J lost 10 bases, and 5 bases stayed unmatched. The CDR3 has 14 residues. Germline-derived CDR1 and CDR2 are SGDLS and YYNGEE. DNA for the CDR3: TGTGCCAGCAGCGCGAGGACAGGGGACTCACCCCTCCACTTT. Translated: CASSARTGDSPLHF.

This clone has only a few counts. The rearrangement joins TRBV19 to TRBJ1-2, with no clear D. Trimming removed 0 bases from V and 2 bases from J, with 4 bases in between. Germline values: CDR1 LNHDA, CDR2 SQIVND (reference sequence). The CDR3 is 13 residues long. The CDR3 nucleotides read TGTGCCAGTAGTATAGACTCGAACTATGGCTACACCTTC. Translation: CASSIDSNYGYTF.

The chain carries TRBV3-1 (or the pseudogene TRBV3-2) and TRBJ2-2; D gene ambiguous. The CDR3 covers 11 residues. Germline values: CDR1 LGHDT, CDR2 YNNKEL (reference sequence). CDR3 protein: CGCGTIGELFF. In DNA form, the CDR3 reads TGTGGGTGCGGAACAATCGGGGAGCTGTTTTTT.

This clone appeared once. This chain uses TRBV6-5 with TRBJ2-5, with TRBD1 as a possible D gene (6 bases). The CDR3 has 15 amino acids. Germline-derived CDR1 and CDR2 are MNHEY and SVGAGI. Between the trimmed V and J ends, which lost 0 bases and 4 bases, there was a span of 12 bases. The CDR3 sequence: CASSYSSTGLETQYF. The DNA of the CDR3 is TGTGCCAGCAGTTACTCGTCGACAGGTCTAGAGACCCAGTACTTC.

The chain has TRBV6-5 and TRBJ1-5; D is ambiguous. CDR3 size: 14 residues. Germline loops: CDR1 MNHEY, CDR2 SVGAGI. V was shortened by 7 bases and J by 6 bases, with 16 bases between the two germline ends. The CDR3 spells CASTPLGGFQPQHF. The CDR3 bases are TGTGCCAGCACCCCCCTAGGAGGGTTTCAGCCCCAGCATTTT.

The genes are TRBV6-6 and TRBJ2-1; 8 bases match TRBD2. The germline gives CDR1 MNHNY, CDR2 SVGAGI (reference sequence). The CDR3 totals 13 residues. Losses at the gene ends were 10 bases for V and 13 bases for J; bases not matched to a gene: 15. The chain's CDR3 is CATQLPRGGSQFF. CDR3 nucleotide sequence: TGTGCCACACAGTTACCGCGCGGGGGGAGCCAGTTCTTC.